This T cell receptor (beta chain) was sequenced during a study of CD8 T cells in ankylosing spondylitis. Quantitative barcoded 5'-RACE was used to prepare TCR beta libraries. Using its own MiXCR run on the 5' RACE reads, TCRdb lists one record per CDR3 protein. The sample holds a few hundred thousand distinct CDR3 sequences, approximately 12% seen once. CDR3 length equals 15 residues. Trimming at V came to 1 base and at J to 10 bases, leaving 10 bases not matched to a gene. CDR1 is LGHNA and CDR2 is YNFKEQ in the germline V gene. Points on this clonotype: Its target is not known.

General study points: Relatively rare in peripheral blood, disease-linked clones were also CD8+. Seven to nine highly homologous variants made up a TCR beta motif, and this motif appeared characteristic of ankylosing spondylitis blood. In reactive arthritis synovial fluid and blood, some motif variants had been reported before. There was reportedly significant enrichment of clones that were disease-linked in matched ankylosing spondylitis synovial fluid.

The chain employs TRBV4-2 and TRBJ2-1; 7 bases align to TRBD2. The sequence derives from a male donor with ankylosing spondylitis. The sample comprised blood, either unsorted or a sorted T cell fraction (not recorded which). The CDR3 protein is CASSQVAGAPREQFF. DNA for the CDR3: TGTGCCAGCAGCCAAGTTGCGGGAGCCCCCAGGGAGCAGTTCTTC.